The rows below give T cell receptor beta chains drawn from one sample of a study of blood T cell repertoires in COVID-19. Assay: immunoSEQ multiplex PCR; the TCRdb copy retains only in-frame clones and omits some. The profile shows around 130,000 clones, roughly 80% of them singletons. Source material: peripheral blood. These receptors were obtained from a man aged 45-60 years with acute or convalescent COVID-19. The CDR3 runs from the conserved cysteine through the conserved F or W. The order of the fields is D gene, V gene, J gene, clone size, CDR3 protein, CDR3 DNA. The D gene is left open where the match is weak. Not every row has a clone size; where given, it reads once, few, many or a size class.

.	TRBV9	TRBJ1-3	.	CASGRLTGLTGNTIYF	TGTGCCAGCGGCAGACTTACAGGGCTTACTGGAAACACCATATATTTT
.	TRBV11-2	TRBJ2-1	once	CASSLGASLSYNEQFF	TGTGCCAGCAGCTTAGGGGCTAGCCTCTCGTACAATGAGCAGTTCTTC
.	TRBV11-2	TRBJ2-2	.	CASSTLRGRGKAGELFF	TGTGCCAGCAGCACCCTCAGAGGGAGGGGGAAGGCCGGGGAGCTGTTTTTT
TRBD1	TRBV30	TRBJ2-1	.	CAWSHNRGFGNEQFF	TGTGCCTGGAGCCACAACAGGGGATTCGGGAATGAGCAGTTCTTC
TRBD2	TRBV5-6	TRBJ2-1	.	CASSLVRDGGAYNEQFF	TGTGCCAGCAGCTTGGTCCGGGACGGGGGGGCCTACAATGAGCAGTTCTTC
.	TRBV5-1	TRBJ2-3	.	CASSSGTDTQYF	TGCGCCAGCAGCTCGGGCACAGATACGCAGTATTTT
.	TRBV24-1	TRBJ1-5	.	CATSDLHQGGTGNQPQHF	TGTGCCACCAGTGATTTGCATCAGGGAGGTACTGGCAATCAGCCCCAGCATTTT
.	TRBV6-5	TRBJ1-3	.	CASYRAISSGNTIYF	TGTGCCAGCTACAGGGCTATAAGCTCTGGAAACACCATATATTTT
.	TRBV2	TRBJ1-5	.	CASKSGNSNQPQHF	TGTGCCAGCAAATCAGGGAATAGCAATCAGCCCCAGCATTTT
TRBD1	TRBV30	TRBJ1-5	once	CAWSGQGRDNQPQHF	TGTGCCTGGAGCGGACAGGGAAGGGACAATCAGCCCCAGCATTTT
TRBD1	TRBV5-1	TRBJ2-7	.	CASSLEQGRYYEQYF	TGCGCCAGCAGCTTGGAACAGGGGAGATACTACGAGCAGTACTTC
TRBD1	TRBV18	TRBJ1-2	.	CASSPDRVRGYTF	TGTGCCAGCTCACCGGACAGGGTTCGTGGCTACACCTTC
TRBD1	TRBV10-2	TRBJ1-1	few	CASSDPGTGTLNTEAFF	TGCGCCAGCAGTGACCCCGGGACAGGGACTTTGAACACTGAAGCTTTCTTT
.	TRBV29-1	TRBJ1-1	.	CSVERVRTEAFF	TGCAGCGTTGAGAGGGTTCGGACTGAAGCTTTCTTT
.	TRBV21-1	TRBJ2-1	.	CASSLLSGIYNEQFF	TGTGCCAGCAGTTTACTTAGCGGGATTTACAATGAGCAGTTCTTC
.	TRBV13	TRBJ2-2	few	CASSLDQGHTGELFF	TGTGCCAGCAGCTTAGACCAGGGTCACACCGGGGAGCTGTTTTTT
.	TRBV3-1/TRBV3-2	TRBJ2-4	.	CASSETSPIQRKNIQYF	TGTGCCAGCAGCGAGACAAGTCCCATTCAAAGAAAAAACATTCAGTACTTC
.	TRBV7-2	TRBJ2-4	.	CASRSTGWAKNIQYF	TGTGCCAGCAGATCCACAGGGTGGGCCAAAAACATTCAGTACTTC
TRBD1	TRBV4-1	TRBJ2-7	.	CASSHALQGAYEQYF	TGCGCCAGCAGCCACGCCCTCCAGGGGGCCTACGAGCAGTACTTC
.	TRBV12-5	TRBJ1-2	few	CASGLNRGFSNYGYTF	TGTGCTAGTGGTTTGAATAGGGGGTTTTCTAACTATGGCTACACCTTC
TRBD1	TRBV24-1	TRBJ2-4	.	CATSDLRQGVDKNIQYF	TGTGCCACCAGTGATTTGAGACAGGGCGTGGACAAAAACATTCAGTACTTC
.	TRBV2	TRBJ2-3	.	CASSEAPRSTDTQYF	TGTGCCAGCAGTGAAGCGCCCAGGTCCACAGATACGCAGTATTTT
.	TRBV18	TRBJ1-3	.	CASSPSVPSSGNTIYF	TGTGCCAGCTCACCGAGCGTCCCGAGCTCTGGAAACACCATATATTTT
TRBD1	TRBV18	TRBJ1-3	.	CASSPTGSSGNTIYF	TGTGCCAGCTCACCGACAGGGAGCTCTGGAAACACCATATATTTT
TRBD1	TRBV14	TRBJ1-2	once	CASSQGTGGFPYGYTF	TGTGCCAGCAGCCAAGGGACAGGGGGCTTTCCCTATGGCTACACCTTC
.	TRBV7-6	TRBJ1-3	few	CASSPKGQGSGNTIYF	TGTGCCAGCAGCCCGAAGGGACAAGGATCTGGAAACACCATATATTTT
TRBD2	TRBV6-4	TRBJ2-3	.	CASSDSAGGPSDTQYF	TGTGCCAGCAGTGACTCAGCGGGGGGGCCGTCAGATACGCAGTATTTT
TRBD2	TRBV15	TRBJ2-5	.	CATSRERIAGGRETQYF	TGTGCCACCAGCAGAGAACGCATAGCGGGGGGGCGAGAGACCCAGTACTTC
TRBD1	TRBV3-1/TRBV3-2	TRBJ2-7	few	CASRSGQAFTYEQYF	TGTGCCAGCCGCTCGGGACAGGCTTTTACCTACGAGCAGTACTTC
TRBD2	TRBV9	TRBJ2-3	.	CASSPRAGVGPDTQYF	TGTGCCAGCAGCCCCCGAGCGGGGGTGGGGCCAGATACGCAGTATTTT
TRBD1	TRBV4-2	TRBJ1-4	.	CASRNSDRMREKLFF	TGTGCCAGCAGGAACTCGGACAGGATGAGGGAAAAACTGTTTTTT
TRBD1	TRBV18	TRBJ2-3	.	CASSPLQGSDTQYF	TGTGCCAGCTCACCTCTACAGGGGTCAGATACGCAGTATTTT
.	TRBV10-3	TRBJ1-2	.	CAISESIGGNYGYTF	TGTGCCATCAGTGAAAGCATCGGGGGGAACTATGGCTACACCTTC
.	TRBV7-8	TRBJ2-3	.	CASSLALASDTQYF	TGTGCCAGCAGCTTGGCACTAGCATCAGATACGCAGTATTTT
TRBD1	TRBV14	TRBJ1-5	.	CASSLQGRNQPQHF	TGTGCCAGCAGCTTACAGGGGAGGAATCAGCCCCAGCATTTT
.	TRBV9	TRBJ2-7	.	CASSVATGGEQYF	TGTGCCAGCAGCGTAGCTACCGGGGGTGAGCAGTACTTC
.	TRBV12-5	TRBJ1-1	.	CASGPPGAQAFF	TGTGCTAGTGGTCCCCCTGGGGCCCAAGCTTTCTTT
TRBD1	TRBV6-2/TRBV6-3	TRBJ1-2	.	CASSVPGQAPYGYTF	TGTGCCAGCAGCGTTCCGGGACAGGCACCCTATGGCTACACCTTC
.	TRBV12-3/TRBV12-4	TRBJ2-3	.	CASSFQNTDTQYF	TGTGCCAGCAGTTTCCAGAACACAGATACGCAGTATTTT
.	TRBV5-8	TRBJ1-5	.	CASSHSNSGRYQPQHF	TGTGCCAGCAGCCACTCCAACAGTGGGCGATATCAGCCCCAGCATTTT
TRBD2	TRBV5-1	TRBJ2-5	once	CASSLGASGGVEETQYF	TGCGCCAGCAGCTTGGGCGCTAGCGGGGGGGTAGAAGAGACCCAGTACTTC
TRBD2	TRBV19	TRBJ2-5	.	CASSTGLAGGQETQYF	TGTGCCAGTAGTACCGGACTAGCGGGGGGCCAAGAGACCCAGTACTTC
TRBD2	TRBV2	TRBJ2-1	.	CASSDEASGDNEQFF	TGTGCCAGCAGTGACGAGGCTAGCGGAGACAATGAGCAGTTCTTC
.	TRBV5-1	TRBJ2-3	.	CASSLVTGLPVKQYF	TGCGCCAGCAGCTTGGTAACAGGGCTCCCCGTAAAGCAGTATTTT
.	TRBV29-1	TRBJ2-2	.	CSATQGPGELFF	TGCAGCGCTACACAGGGCCCCGGGGAGCTGTTTTTT